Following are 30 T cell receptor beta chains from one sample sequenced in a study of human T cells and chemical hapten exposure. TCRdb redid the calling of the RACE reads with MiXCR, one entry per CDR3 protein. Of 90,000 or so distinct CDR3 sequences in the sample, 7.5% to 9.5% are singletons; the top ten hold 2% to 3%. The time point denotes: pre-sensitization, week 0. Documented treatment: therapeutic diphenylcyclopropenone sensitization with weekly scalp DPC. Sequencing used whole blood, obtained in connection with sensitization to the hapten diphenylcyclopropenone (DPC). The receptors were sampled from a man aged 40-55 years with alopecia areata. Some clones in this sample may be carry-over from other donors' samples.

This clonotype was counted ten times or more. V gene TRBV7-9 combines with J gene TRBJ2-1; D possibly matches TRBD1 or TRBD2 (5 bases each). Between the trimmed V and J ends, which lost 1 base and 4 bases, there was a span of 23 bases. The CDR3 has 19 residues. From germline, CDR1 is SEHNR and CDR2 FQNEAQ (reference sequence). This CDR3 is CASSLGPQAGYFDYNEQFF. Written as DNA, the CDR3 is TGTGCCAGCAGCTTAGGACCACAGGCGGGTTACTTTGATTACAATGAGCAGTTCTTC.

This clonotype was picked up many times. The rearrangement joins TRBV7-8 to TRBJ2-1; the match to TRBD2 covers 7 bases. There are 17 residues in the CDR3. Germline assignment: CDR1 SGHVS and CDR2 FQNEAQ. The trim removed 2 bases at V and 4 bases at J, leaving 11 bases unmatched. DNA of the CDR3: TGTGCCAGCAGCTTATTTCGGGCCGGGGGGTCTTACAATGAGCAGTTCTTC. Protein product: CASSLFRAGGSYNEQFF.

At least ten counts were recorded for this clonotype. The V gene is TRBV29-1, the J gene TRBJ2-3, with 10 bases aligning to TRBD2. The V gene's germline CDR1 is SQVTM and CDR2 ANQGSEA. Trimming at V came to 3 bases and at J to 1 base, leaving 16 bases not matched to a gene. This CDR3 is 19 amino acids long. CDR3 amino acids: CSVDGTSGEVWGGTDTQYF. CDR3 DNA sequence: TGCAGCGTTGATGGAACTAGCGGGGAGGTATGGGGCGGCACAGATACGCAGTATTTT.

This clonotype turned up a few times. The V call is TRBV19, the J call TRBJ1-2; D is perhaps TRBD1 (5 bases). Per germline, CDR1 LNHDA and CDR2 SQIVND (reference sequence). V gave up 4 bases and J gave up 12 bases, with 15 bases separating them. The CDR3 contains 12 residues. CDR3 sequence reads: CASSTGTFKNTF. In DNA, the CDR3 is TGTGCCAGTAGTACCGGGACGTTCAAAAACACCTTC.

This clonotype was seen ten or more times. CDR3 sequence (DNA): TGTGCCAGCAGCCAAGGACACCGCTCCTACAATGAGCAGTTCTTC. Translated: CASSQGHRSYNEQFF. V gene TRBV11-2 combines with J gene TRBJ2-1; perhaps TRBD1 as D (5 bases). Trimming pared 5 bases from V and 0 bases from J, leaving 11 bases between. Germline V gives CDR1 SGHAT, CDR2 FQNNGV. The CDR3 covers 15 residues. Full variable domain (rest looked up from reference TRBV11-2 and TRBJ2-1): EAGVAQSPRYKIIEKRQSVAFWCNPISGHATLYWYQQILGQGPKLLIQFQNNGVVDDSQLPKDRFSAERLKGVDSTLKIQPAKLEDSAVYLCASSQGHRSYNEQFFGPGTRLTVL.

CDR3 sequence (DNA): TGTGCCAGCAGTTACCGTCCGGATCGGGGAGTGAATCAGCCCCAGCATTTT. Encoded protein: CASSYRPDRGVNQPQHF. The chain joins TRBV6-2 or TRBV6-3 to TRBJ1-5, with D uncertain. Trimming left V 2 bases short and J 4 bases short, with 18 bases between. Germline lookup yields CDR1 MNHEY and CDR2 SVGEGT. The CDR3 runs to 17 residues.

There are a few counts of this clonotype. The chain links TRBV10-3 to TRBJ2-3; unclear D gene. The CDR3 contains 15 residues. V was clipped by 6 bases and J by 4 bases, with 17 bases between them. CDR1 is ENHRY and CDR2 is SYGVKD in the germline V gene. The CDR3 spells CAISDSRVSADTQYF. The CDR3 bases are TGTGCCATCAGCGATTCTAGGGTTTCGGCAGATACGCAGTATTTT.

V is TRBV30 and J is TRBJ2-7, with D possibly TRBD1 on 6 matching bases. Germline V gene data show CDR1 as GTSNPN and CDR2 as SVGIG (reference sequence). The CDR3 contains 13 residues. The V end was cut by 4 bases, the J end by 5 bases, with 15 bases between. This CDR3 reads CAWMFGGGNEQYF. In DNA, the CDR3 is TGTGCCTGGATGTTTGGTGGGGGCAACGAGCAGTACTTC.

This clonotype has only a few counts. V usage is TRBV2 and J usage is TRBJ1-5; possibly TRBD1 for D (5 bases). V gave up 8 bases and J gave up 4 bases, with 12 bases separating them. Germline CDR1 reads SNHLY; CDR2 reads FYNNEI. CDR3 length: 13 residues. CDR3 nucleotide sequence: TGTGCCAGCTTTGCGGGACCTAATCAGCCCCAGCATTTT. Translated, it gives CASFAGPNQPQHF.

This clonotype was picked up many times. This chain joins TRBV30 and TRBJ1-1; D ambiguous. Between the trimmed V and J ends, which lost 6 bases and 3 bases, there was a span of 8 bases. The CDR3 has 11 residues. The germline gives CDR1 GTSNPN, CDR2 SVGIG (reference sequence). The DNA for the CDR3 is TGTGCCTGCGAGGGTTACACTGAAGCTTTCTTT. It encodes CACEGYTEAFF.

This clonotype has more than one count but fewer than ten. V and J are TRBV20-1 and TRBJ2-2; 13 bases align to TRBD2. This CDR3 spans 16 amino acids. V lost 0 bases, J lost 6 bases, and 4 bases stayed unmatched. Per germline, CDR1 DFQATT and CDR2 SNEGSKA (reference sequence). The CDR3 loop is CSARDWTSGSAGELFF. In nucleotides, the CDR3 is TGCAGTGCTAGAGATTGGACTAGCGGGAGTGCCGGGGAGCTGTTTTTT.

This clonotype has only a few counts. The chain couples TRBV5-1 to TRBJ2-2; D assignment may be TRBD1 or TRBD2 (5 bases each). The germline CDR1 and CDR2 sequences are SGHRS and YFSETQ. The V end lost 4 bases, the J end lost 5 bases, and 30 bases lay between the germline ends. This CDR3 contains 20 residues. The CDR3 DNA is TGCGCCAGCAGCGCGAGGGACCCCCGCGTACTGGGTCGAGGGACCGGGGAGCTGTTTTTT. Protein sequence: CASSARDPRVLGRGTGELFF.

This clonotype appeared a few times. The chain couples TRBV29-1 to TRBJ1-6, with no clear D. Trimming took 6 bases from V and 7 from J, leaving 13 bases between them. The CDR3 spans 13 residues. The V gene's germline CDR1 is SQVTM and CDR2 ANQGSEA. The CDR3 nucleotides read TGCAGCGTCGCGGACCGGTACAATTCACCCCTCCACTTT. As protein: CSVADRYNSPLHF.

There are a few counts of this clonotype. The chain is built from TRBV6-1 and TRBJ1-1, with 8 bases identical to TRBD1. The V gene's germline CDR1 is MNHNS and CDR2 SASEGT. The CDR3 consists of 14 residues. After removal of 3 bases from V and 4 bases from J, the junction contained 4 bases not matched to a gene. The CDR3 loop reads CASSDSQGGTEAFF. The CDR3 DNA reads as TGTGCCAGCAGTGACTCACAGGGGGGCACTGAAGCTTTCTTT.

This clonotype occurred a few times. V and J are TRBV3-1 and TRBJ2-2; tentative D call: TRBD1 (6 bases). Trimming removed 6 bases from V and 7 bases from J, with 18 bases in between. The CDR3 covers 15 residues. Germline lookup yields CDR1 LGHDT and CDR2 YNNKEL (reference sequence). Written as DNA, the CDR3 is TGTGCCAGCAGTACCGAACTCCGGGACATCGGGGAGCTGTTTTTT. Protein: CASSTELRDIGELFF.

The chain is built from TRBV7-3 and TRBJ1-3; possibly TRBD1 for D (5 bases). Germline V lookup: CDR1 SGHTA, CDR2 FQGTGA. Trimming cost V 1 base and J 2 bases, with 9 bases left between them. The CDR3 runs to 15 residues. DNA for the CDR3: TGTGCCAGCAGCTTAATGGGGGACCCTGGAAACACCATATATTTT. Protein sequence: CASSLMGDPGNTIYF.

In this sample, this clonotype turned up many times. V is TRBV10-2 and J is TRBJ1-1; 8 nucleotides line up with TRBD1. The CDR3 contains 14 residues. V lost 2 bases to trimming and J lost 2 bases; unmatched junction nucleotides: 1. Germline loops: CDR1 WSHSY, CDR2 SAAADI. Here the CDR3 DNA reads TGCGCCAGCAGTGAGGGACAGGGCAACACTGAAGCTTTCTTT. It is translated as CASSEGQGNTEAFF.

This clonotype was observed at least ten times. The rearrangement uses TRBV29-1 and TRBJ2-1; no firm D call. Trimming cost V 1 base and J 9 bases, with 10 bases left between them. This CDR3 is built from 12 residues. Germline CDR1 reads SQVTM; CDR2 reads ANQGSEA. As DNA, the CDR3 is TGCAGCGTTGAAGGGCGGTCGGGTGAGCAGTTCTTC. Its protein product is CSVEGRSGEQFF.

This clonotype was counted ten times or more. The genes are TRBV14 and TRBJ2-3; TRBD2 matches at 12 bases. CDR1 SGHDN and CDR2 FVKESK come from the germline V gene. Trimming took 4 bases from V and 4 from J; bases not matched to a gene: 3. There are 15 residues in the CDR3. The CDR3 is CASSRLAGVADTQYF. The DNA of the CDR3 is TGTGCCAGCAGCCGACTAGCGGGAGTGGCAGATACGCAGTATTTT.

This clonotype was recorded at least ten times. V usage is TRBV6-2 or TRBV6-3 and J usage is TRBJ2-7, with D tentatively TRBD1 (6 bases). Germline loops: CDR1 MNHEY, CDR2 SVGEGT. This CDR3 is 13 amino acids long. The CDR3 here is CAALRQDFYEQYF. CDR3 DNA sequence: TGTGCAGCTCTGAGACAGGACTTCTACGAGCAGTACTTC.

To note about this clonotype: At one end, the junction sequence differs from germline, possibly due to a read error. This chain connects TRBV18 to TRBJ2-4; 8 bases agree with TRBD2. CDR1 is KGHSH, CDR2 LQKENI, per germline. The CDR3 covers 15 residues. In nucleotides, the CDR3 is TGTGCCAGCTCACCACCTAGCGGGGCCCCCAACACTCAGTACTTC. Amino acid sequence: CASSPPSGAPNTQYF.

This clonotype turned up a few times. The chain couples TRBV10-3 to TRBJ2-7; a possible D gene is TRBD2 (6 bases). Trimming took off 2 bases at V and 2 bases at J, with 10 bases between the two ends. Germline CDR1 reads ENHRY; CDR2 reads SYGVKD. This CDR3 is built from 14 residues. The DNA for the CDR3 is TGTGCCATCAGTGAGACTAGCCCGCCCTACGAGCAGTACTTC. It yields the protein CAISETSPPYEQYF.

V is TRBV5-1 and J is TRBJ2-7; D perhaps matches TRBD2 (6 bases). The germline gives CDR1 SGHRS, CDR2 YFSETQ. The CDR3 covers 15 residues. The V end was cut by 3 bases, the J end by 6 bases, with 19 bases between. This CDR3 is CASSSGVEPGGEQYV. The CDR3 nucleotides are TGCGCCAGCAGCTCGGGGGTGGAACCCGGGGGCGAGCAGTACGTC.

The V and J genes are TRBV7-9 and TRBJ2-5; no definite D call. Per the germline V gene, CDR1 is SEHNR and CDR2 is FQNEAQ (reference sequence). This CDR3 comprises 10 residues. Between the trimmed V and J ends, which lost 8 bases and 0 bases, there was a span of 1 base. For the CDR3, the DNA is TGTGCCAGCGACCAAGAGACCCAGTACTTC. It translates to CASDQETQYF.

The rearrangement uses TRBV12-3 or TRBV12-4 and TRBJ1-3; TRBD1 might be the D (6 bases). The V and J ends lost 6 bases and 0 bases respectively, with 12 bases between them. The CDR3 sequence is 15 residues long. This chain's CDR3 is CASSLGQLSGNTIYF. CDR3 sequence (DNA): TGTGCCAGCAGCCTTGGACAGCTCTCTGGAAACACCATATATTTT.

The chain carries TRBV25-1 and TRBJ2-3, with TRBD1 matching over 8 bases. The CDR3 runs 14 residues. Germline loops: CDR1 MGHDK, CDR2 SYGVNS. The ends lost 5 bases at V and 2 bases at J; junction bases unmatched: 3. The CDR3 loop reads CASSRDRITDTQYF. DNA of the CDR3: TGTGCCAGCAGTCGGGACAGGATCACAGATACGCAGTATTTT.

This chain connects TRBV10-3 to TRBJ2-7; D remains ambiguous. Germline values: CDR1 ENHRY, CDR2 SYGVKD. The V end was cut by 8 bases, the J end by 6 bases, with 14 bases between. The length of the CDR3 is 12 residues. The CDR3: CAISKEGLEQYV. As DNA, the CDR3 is TGTGCCATCTCCAAAGAAGGTCTCGAGCAGTACGTC.

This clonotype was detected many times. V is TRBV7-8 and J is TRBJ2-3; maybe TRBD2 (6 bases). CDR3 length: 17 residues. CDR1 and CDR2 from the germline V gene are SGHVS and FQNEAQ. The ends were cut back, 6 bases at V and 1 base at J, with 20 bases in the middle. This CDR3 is CASSKGRDSSRTDTQYF. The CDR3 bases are TGTGCCAGCAGTAAGGGTCGGGACTCCTCCCGCACAGATACGCAGTATTTT. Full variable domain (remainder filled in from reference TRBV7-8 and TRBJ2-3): GAGVSQSPRYKVAKRGQDVALRCDPISGHVSLFWYQQALGQGPEFLTYFQNEAQLDKSGLPSDRFFAERPEGSVSTLKIQRTQQEDSAVYLCASSKGRDSSRTDTQYFGPGTRLTVL.

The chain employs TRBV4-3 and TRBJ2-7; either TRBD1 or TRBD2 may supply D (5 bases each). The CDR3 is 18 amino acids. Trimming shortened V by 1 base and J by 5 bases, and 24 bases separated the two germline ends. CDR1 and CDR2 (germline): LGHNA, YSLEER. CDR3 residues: CASSQGAYRDQKANEQYF. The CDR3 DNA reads TGCGCCAGCAGCCAAGGGGCCTACCGGGACCAAAAGGCCAACGAGCAGTACTTC.

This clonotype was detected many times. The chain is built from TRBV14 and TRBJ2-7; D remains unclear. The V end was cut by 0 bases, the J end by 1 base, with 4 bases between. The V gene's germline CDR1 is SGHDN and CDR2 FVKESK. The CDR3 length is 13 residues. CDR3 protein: CASSQDLSYEQYF. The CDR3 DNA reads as TGTGCCAGCAGCCAAGACTTGTCCTACGAGCAGTACTTC.